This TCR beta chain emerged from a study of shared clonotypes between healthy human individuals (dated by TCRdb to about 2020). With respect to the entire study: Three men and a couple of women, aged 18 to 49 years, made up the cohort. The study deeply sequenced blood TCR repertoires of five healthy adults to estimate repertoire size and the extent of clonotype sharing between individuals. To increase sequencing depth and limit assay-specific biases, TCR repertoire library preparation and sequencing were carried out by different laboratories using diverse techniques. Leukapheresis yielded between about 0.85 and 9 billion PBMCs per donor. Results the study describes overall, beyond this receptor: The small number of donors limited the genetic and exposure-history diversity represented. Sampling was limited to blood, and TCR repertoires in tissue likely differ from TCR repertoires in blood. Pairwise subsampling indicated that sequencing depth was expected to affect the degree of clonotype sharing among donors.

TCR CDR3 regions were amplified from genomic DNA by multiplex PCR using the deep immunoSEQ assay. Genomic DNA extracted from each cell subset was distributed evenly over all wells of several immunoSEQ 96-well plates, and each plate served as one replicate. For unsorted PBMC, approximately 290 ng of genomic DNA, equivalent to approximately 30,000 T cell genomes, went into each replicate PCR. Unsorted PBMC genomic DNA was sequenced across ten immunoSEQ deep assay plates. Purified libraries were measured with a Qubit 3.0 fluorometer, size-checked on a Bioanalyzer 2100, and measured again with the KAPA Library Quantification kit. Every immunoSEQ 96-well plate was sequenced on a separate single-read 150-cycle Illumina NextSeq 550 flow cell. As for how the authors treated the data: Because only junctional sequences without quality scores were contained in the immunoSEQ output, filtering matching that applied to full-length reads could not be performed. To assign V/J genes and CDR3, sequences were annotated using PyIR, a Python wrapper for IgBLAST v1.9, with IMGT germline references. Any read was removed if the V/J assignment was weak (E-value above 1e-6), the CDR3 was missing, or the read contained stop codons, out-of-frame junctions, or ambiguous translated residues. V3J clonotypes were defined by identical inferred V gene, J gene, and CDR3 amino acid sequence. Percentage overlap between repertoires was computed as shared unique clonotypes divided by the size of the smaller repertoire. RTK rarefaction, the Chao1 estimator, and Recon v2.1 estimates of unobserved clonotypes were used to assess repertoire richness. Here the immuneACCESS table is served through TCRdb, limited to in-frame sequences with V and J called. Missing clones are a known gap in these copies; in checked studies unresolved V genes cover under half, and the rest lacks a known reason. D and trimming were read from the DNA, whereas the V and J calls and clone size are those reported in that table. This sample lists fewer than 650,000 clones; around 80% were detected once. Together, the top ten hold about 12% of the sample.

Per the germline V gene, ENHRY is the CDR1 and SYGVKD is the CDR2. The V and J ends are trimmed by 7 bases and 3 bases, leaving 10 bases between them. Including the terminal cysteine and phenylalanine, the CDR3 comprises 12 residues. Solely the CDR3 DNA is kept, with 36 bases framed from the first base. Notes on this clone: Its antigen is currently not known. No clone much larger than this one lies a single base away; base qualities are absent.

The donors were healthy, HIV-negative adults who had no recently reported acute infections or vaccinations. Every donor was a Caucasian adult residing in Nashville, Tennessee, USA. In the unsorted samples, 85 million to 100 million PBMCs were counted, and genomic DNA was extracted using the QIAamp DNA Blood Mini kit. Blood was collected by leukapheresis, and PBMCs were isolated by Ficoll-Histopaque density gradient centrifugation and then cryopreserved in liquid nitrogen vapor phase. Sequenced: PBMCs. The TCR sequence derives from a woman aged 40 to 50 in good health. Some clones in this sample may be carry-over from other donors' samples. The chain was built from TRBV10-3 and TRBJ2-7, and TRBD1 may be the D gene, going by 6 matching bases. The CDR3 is CAIKQGDYEQYF. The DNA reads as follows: TGTGCCATCAAACAGGGAGACTACGAGCAGTACTTC.